This TCR beta chain was retrieved from a study of blood T cell repertoires in COVID-19. Study-level background: Sites across the United States, Italy and Spain contributed samples from acute and convalescent COVID-19. Sample material is recorded as cDNA or gDNA derived from T cells, B-cell-depleted T cells, or PBMCs.

Original analysis: Cell counts per sample came from amplifying reference gene primers. Clones were read by immunoSEQ multiplex PCR, and TCRdb kept only the in-frame ones, dropping some. V and J calls and clone size are as listed in that table; D and trimming were resolved from the DNA. This table holds roughly 380,000 clones, about 85% found once. CDR1 MDHEN and CDR2 SYDVKM come from the germline V gene. The CDR3 runs to 15 residues. Deletions cut 10 bases from V and 2 bases from J, with 20 bases between. The chain is built from TRBV28 and TRBJ2-5, with a weak D call TRBD1 (5 bases). The sample comprised peripheral blood. This receptor was obtained from a woman under 30 with acute or convalescent COVID-19. The CDR3 nucleotides read TGTGCCACCCTCAACCGAAGGGGCGGTCAAGAGACCCAGTACTTC. This translates into CATLNRRGGQETQYF.